This T cell receptor beta chain was recorded in a study of response to subunit inactivated influenza vaccine listed by TCRdb under 2018. With respect to the entire study: Deep quantitative profiling of the T cell receptor repertoire was used in the study to follow responses to a trivalent subunit inactivated influenza vaccine.

Libraries came from RT-PCR. Sequenced using an Illumina HiSeq 2500. TCRdb trimmed the raw reads at Q25, called clones with MiXCR and kept productive beta chains. Every entry covers one CDR3 protein and lists the most common genes and DNA from its rows. Recorded for this sample are 500,000 to 750,000 distinct CDR3 sequences; 12% to 15% of them occurred a single time. The ten largest make up around 10% of the sample. Points on this clonotype: It lacks a known antigen. Per-base quality was not reported, and no clone a single base away is much larger than it.

Overall study outcomes, separate from this receptor: The authors proposed that each seasonal influenza vaccination may bring in only a limited number of new T cells.

Looking up the germline V gene yields CDR1 SGHVS and CDR2 FQNEAQ. The CDR3 starts with the cysteine, ends with the phenylalanine, and has 14 residues. Of the read, only the CDR3 DNA is kept; its 42 bases are in frame from base 1. The germline V and J ends show losses of 2 bases and 2 bases respectively, and no gene match explains 3 bases of the junction. This receptor was obtained from a man between 50 and 59 years old who received an inactivated influenza vaccine. Donor details come from another sample of the same person, matched by shared clones. This material consisted of PBMCs from blood, taken 12 days after vaccination. This receptor chain uses TRBV7-8 and TRBJ2-7, and 7 bases in between align with TRBD2. The nucleotides are TGTGCCAGCAGCTTATTTGCGGGAGCCTACGAGCAGTACTTC. Its coded protein is CASSLFAGAYEQYF.